This T cell receptor (beta chain) was documented in a study of vaccination and CD4 T cells after COVID-19. Study overall: Cultures acting as controls obtained a CEFX pool, an HIV-1 Nef pool, or no peptide.

This clonotype has more than one count but fewer than ten. The antigen is unknown. Sequenced with the Oncomine TCR Beta short-read assay was DNA taken from cultured CD4+ T cells. Genomic DNA was isolated from cultured CD4+ T cells. TCRdb independently ran MiXCR on the PCR reads; one entry per CDR3 protein. The table has approximately 11,000 distinct CDR3 sequences, approximately 35% seen once; the top ten hold about 15%. Treatment of the sample: approximately 11-day PBMC culture with coronavirus spike peptide pools or control peptides (ViraFEST assay). These CD4+ T cells came from an unexposed donor, sampled before the COVID-19 pandemic (2011-2018). The cultures had half their medium swapped for fresh IL-2 medium on days 3 and 7. Cells permitting, SARS-CoV-2 S/N and four cold-coronavirus spikes were tested on unexposed-donor CD4+ T cells. CDR1 and CDR2 (germline): SNHLY, FYNNEI. This CDR3 contains 14 residues. Trimming took off 3 bases at V and 0 bases at J, with 9 bases between the two ends.

The sequenced sample was CD4+ T cells from blood, cultured in vitro. The J gene is TRBJ2-7, the V gene TRBV2; D is unclear. This receptor was identified in a human donor in good health. CDR3 residues: CASSEHSLSYEQYF. The CDR3 DNA follows: TGTGCCAGCAGTGAGCACAGCCTCTCCTACGAGCAGTACTTC.